The clone carrying this T cell receptor (beta chain) has a handful of counts. The data stem from a study of memory CD4+ T cells and cytomegalovirus serostatus. Study overall: Healthy Belgian adult donors included roughly ten CMV-positive and approximately 25 CMV-negative people.

Trimming pared 10 bases from V and 1 base from J, leaving 13 bases between. The CDR3 length is 13 residues. Looked up from germline, CDR1 is KGHSH and CDR2 is LQKENI. The sort gate was single viable CD3+CD4+CD8-CD45RO+ cells for memory CD4+ T cells. The protocol was immunoSEQ multiplex PCR, while the TCRdb copy is restricted to in-frame clones and leaves out a portion. This table has 50,000 to 60,000 clones, about three quarters appearing once. V usage is TRBV18 and J usage is TRBJ1-1; no firm D call. The clonotype comes from an adult in good health and CMV-seropositive. Sequencing was carried out using memory CD4+ T cells from blood. The CDR3 DNA is TGTGCCACCACCCAGGCTCCGAACACTGAAGCTTTCTTT. Translating gives CATTQAPNTEAFF.